This T cell receptor beta chain appears in the sequencing data of a study of post-analysis software for immune sequencing data. At the level of the study: Recorded disease courses covered relapsing-remitting, secondary progressive and progressive-relapsing multiple sclerosis. Some patients had no subtype annotation.

General study points: Those with multiple sclerosis, the patient group, showed significantly lower normalized Chao1 diversity than controls. With F measure, samples from one preparation batch clustered together strongly. Patients had higher frequencies than controls of five TRBV segments, including TRBV5-6, TRBV5-1 and TRBV20-1.

CDR3 length equals 8 residues. Every TCR beta cDNA library bore unique molecular identifiers. Input amounts of about 0.85 to 11 million T cells were used. These gave about 500,000 cDNA molecules, so each molecule approximated one T cell. TCRdb itself ran the PCR reads through MiXCR, one entry per CDR3 protein. The sample consists of approximately 660,000 distinct CDR3 sequences, approximately 60% of them appearing once. Details on this clonotype: Its antigen is currently unknown.

Sequencing used blood. The sequence was collected from a girl aged 2 to 9 with multiple sclerosis. The chain employs TRBV21-1 and TRBJ2-3. TRBV21-1 is an annotated pseudogene. Here the CDR3 reads CVTDTQYF. The CDR3 DNA sequence: TGTGTGACAGATACGCAGTATTTT.